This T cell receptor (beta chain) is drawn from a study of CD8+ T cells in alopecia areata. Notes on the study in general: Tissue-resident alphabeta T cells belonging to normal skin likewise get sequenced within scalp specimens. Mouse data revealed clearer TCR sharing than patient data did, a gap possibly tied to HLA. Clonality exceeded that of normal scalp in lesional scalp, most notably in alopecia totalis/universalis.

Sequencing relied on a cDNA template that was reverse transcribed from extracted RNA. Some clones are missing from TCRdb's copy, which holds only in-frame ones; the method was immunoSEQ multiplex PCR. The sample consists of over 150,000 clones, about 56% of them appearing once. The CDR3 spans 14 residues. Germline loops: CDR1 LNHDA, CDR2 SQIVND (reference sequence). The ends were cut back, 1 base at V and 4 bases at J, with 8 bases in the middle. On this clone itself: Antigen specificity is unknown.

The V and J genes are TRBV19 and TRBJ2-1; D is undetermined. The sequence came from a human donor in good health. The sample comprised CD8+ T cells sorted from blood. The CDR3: CASSIADDYNEQFF. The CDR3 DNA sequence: TGTGCCAGTAGTATAGCGGATGATTACAATGAGCAGTTCTTC. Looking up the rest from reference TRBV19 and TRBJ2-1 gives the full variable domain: DGGITQSPKYLFRKEGQNVTLSCEQNLNHDAMYWYRQDPGQGLRLIYYSQIVNDFQKGDIAEGYSVSREKKESFPLTVTSAQKNPTAFYLCASSIADDYNEQFFGPGTRLTVL.